Presented here are 9 T cell receptor beta chains from one specimen sequenced in a study of molecular identifiers for immune sequencing clone quantification (dated by TCRdb to 2016 to 2019). Library prep was done by PCR. The sequencing machine was an Illumina HiSeq 4000. Using fastp trimming at Q25 and MiXCR clonotype assembly, TCRdb reanalyzed the public sequencing data and kept in-frame beta chains. Rows with one shared CDR3 protein collapse into an entry with the most common genes and DNA. The sample has approximately 670,000 distinct CDR3 sequences on record, 15% to 20% of them singletons. In total, the top ten clones hold roughly 0.9% of the sample. The sample consisted of naive CD8+ T cells from blood, with Jurkat cell RNA spiked in. The cell subset or site label of this sample denotes: FACS-sorted CD8+CD4-CCR7+CD45RA+ naive T cells. Receptor source: a human donor in good health. Some libraries in this study had Jurkat cell RNA spiked in.

This clonotype was detected many times. The chain couples TRBV7-9 to TRBJ1-3; D remains unclear. Trimming took 2 bases from V and 4 from J, leaving 6 bases between them. Per the germline V gene, CDR1 is SEHNR and CDR2 is FQNEAQ (reference sequence). This CDR3 is 13 amino acids long. CDR3 in DNA: TGTGCCAGCAGCTTACTCCAAGGAAACACCATATATTTT. This translates into CASSLLQGNTIYF.

In this sample, this clonotype turned up many times. The chain couples TRBV6-2 or TRBV6-3 to TRBJ1-1; D gene uncertain. V lost 7 bases and J 0 bases, leaving 3 bases between the germline ends. There are 11 residues in the CDR3. Germline V gene lookup returns CDR1 MNHEY and CDR2 SVGEGT. The CDR3 sequence: CASTLNTEAFF. CDR3 DNA sequence: TGTGCCAGCACCCTGAACACTGAAGCTTTCTTT.

In its sample, this clonotype was seen many times. CDR3 bases: TGTGCCAGTAGTATCGAAGACAGGGCTTATCCCTACGAGCAGTACTTC. Translated: CASSIEDRAYPYEQYF. This chain links TRBV19 with TRBJ2-7, with 7 bases identical to TRBD1. Germline V gene sequence: CDR1 LNHDA, CDR2 SQIVND (reference sequence). V was clipped by 3 bases and J by 2 bases; unmatched bases: 10. This CDR3 has 16 residues.

This clonotype was found once. This may arise from a read error, as a much more abundant clone is one base away. This sequence joins TRBV4-1 and TRBJ2-5; TRBD1 aligns across 8 bases. The germline CDR1 and CDR2 sequences are MGHRA and YSYEKL. The CDR3 length is 17 residues. The CDR3 protein is CANSQLMPGQEQETQYF. CDR3 nucleotides: TGCGCCAACAGCCAACTGATGCCGGGACAGGAGCAAGAGACCCAGTACTTC.

The V call is TRBV6-1, the J call TRBJ2-7; D perhaps matches TRBD2 (6 bases). The CDR3 totals 14 residues. Trimming took 2 bases from V and 6 from J, leaving 14 bases between them. CDR1 and CDR2 from the germline V gene are MNHNS and SASEGT. CDR3: CASSEWDIAVEQYF. The CDR3 DNA reads as TGTGCCAGCAGTGAATGGGATATAGCGGTCGAGCAGTACTTC.

The rearrangement links TRBV6-4 to TRBJ2-1, with 10 bases identical to TRBD2. The V and J ends lost 3 bases and 6 bases, in that order; junction bases with no gene match: 8. Per germline, CDR1 MRHNA and CDR2 SNTAGT. This CDR3 has 16 amino acids. This chain's CDR3 is CASSEQSGGVINEQFF. The DNA of the CDR3 is TGTGCCAGCAGTGAGCAAAGCGGGGGGGTCATCAATGAGCAGTTCTTC.

V usage is TRBV3-1 and J usage is TRBJ2-3, with 7 positions matching TRBD2. The CDR3 has 16 residues. The germline V gene has CDR1 LGHDT and CDR2 YNNKEL (reference sequence). V dropped 1 base and J dropped 1; count of bases not matched to a gene: 5. CDR3 protein: CASSQGPGGGTDTQYF. The CDR3 DNA reads as TGTGCCAGCAGCCAAGGACCGGGGGGTGGCACAGATACGCAGTATTTT.

In DNA form, the CDR3 reads TGTGCCAGCGGCAGCGGGAGACAGGGAGTTTTCTATGGCTACACCTTC. This sequence encodes CASGSGRQGVFYGYTF. The chain carries TRBV2 and TRBJ1-2, with TRBD1 matching 7 bases. CDR1 SNHLY and CDR2 FYNNEI come from the germline V gene. V trimming: 8 bases; J trimming: 4 bases; junction bases outside the gene matches: 16. CDR3 length: 16 residues.

This clonotype occurred many times. V usage is TRBV6-2 or TRBV6-3 and J usage is TRBJ2-5; D uncertain. CDR3 length equals 14 residues. Per germline, CDR1 MNHEY and CDR2 SVGEGT. Trimming removed 5 bases from V and 2 bases from J, with 12 bases in between. CDR3 protein: CASSDKQIQETQYF. The CDR3 nucleotides are TGTGCCAGCAGTGATAAACAGATTCAAGAGACCCAGTACTTC.